The rows below give T cell receptor beta chains drawn from one sample of a study of PD-L1 blockade in urothelial cancer. Method: immunoSEQ multiplex PCR; TCRdb's copy keeps in-frame clones and lacks some. Seen here are under 45,000 clones, 82% observed once, and the top ten hold roughly 18%. The starting material was PBMCs, obtained around atezolizumab (anti-PD-L1) treatment. The receptor source for this set is a man aged 60 to 69 with urothelial cancer. Each CDR3 is given with its conserved first and last residue. The order of the fields is CDR3 protein, CDR3 DNA, V gene, clone size, J gene, D gene. A D gene is named only where the DNA matches it firmly. Size is omitted from some rows. Given values are once, few, many or a class for expanded clones.

CDR3: CASSQVWLAGGPGDEQFF
DNA: TGTGCCAGCAGCCAAGTATGGCTAGCGGGGGGGCCTGGGGATGAGCAGTTCTTC
V: TRBV4-2
size: NA
J: TRBJ2-1
D: TRBD2

CDR3: CASSLVGGNTEAFF
DNA: TGTGCCAGCAGCTTAGTAGGGGGGAACACTGAAGCTTTCTTT
V: TRBV7-8
size: NA
J: TRBJ1-1
D: NA

CDR3: CASSFPTTGSEQFF
DNA: TGCGCCAGCAGCTTCCCGACTACAGGGAGTGAGCAGTTCTTC
V: TRBV5-1
size: NA
J: TRBJ2-1
D: NA

CDR3: CASSQWPLSGNTIYF
DNA: TGCGCCAGCAGCCAATGGCCCCTCTCTGGAAACACCATATATTTT
V: TRBV4-1
size: NA
J: TRBJ1-3
D: NA

CDR3: CASSIRQDSYNEQFF
DNA: TGTGCCAGTAGTATAAGGCAGGATTCCTACAATGAGCAGTTCTTC
V: TRBV19
size: once
J: TRBJ2-1
D: NA

CDR3: CASSLTGGILEQFF
DNA: TGCGCCAGCAGTTTGACAGGGGGCATTCTTGAGCAGTTCTTC
V: TRBV5-1
size: NA
J: TRBJ2-1
D: TRBD1

CDR3: CASSPPAWGGSEQYF
DNA: TGTGCCAGCAGTCCTCCAGCATGGGGGGGTAGCGAGCAGTACTTC
V: TRBV6-6
size: few
J: TRBJ2-7
D: TRBD2

CDR3: CASGLGGTDNEKLFF
DNA: TGTGCCAGCGGGCTGGGCGGGACAGATAATGAAAAACTGTTTTTT
V: TRBV7-8
size: NA
J: TRBJ1-4
D: TRBD1

CDR3: CASSGGYTQYF
DNA: TGTGCCAGCAGCGGGGGATATACGCAGTATTTT
V: TRBV28
size: NA
J: TRBJ2-3
D: NA

CDR3: CASSQDGFSTGGFGQPQHF
DNA: TGCGCCAGCAGCCAAGATGGGTTTTCAACAGGGGGTTTTGGGCAGCCCCAGCATTTT
V: TRBV4-1
size: NA
J: TRBJ1-5
D: TRBD1

CDR3: CASSLWSGETQYF
DNA: TGTGCCAGCAGCTTGTGGTCCGGGGAGACCCAGTACTTC
V: TRBV11-2
size: NA
J: TRBJ2-5
D: NA

CDR3: CASSPDRGRTETQYF
DNA: TGTGCCAGCAGCCCTGACAGGGGGCGGACGGAGACCCAGTACTTC
V: TRBV7-2
size: NA
J: TRBJ2-5
D: TRBD1

CDR3: CASSRAQGSETQYF
DNA: TGTGCCAGCAGCCGGGCCCAGGGTTCAGAGACCCAGTACTTC
V: TRBV5-5
size: NA
J: TRBJ2-5
D: NA

CDR3: CASSRTSGTDTQYF
DNA: TGTGCCAGCAGCCGGACTAGCGGCACAGATACGCAGTATTTT
V: TRBV5-4
size: NA
J: TRBJ2-3
D: TRBD2

CDR3: CASSRFRGGAWGYTF
DNA: TGTGCCAGCAGTCGATTTCGTGGGGGGGCGTGGGGCTACACCTTC
V: TRBV6-5
size: NA
J: TRBJ1-2
D: NA

CDR3: CASSLYDRGLTEAFF
DNA: TGTGCCAGCAGCTTATATGACAGGGGGCTGACTGAAGCTTTCTTT
V: TRBV7-8
size: NA
J: TRBJ1-1
D: TRBD1

CDR3: CASSLIAGGGDTQYF
DNA: TGTGCCAGCAGCTTAATTGCGGGGGGAGGAGATACGCAGTATTTT
V: TRBV7-3
size: NA
J: TRBJ2-3
D: TRBD2

CDR3: CASSSTGGWISPLHF
DNA: TGTGCCAGCAGTTCGACAGGGGGCTGGATTTCACCCCTCCACTTT
V: TRBV28
size: NA
J: TRBJ1-6
D: TRBD1

CDR3: CASSEATGGVSPLHF
DNA: TGTGCCAGCAGTGAAGCGACAGGGGGCGTATCACCCCTCCACTTT
V: TRBV6-1
size: NA
J: TRBJ1-6
D: TRBD1

CDR3: CASSDAGAPYGYTF
DNA: TGTGCCAGCAGTGACGCGGGGGCGCCCTATGGCTACACCTTC
V: TRBV28
size: NA
J: TRBJ1-2
D: NA

CDR3: CASSLASGAGELFF
DNA: TGCGCCAGCAGCTTGGCCTCGGGGGCCGGGGAGCTGTTTTTT
V: TRBV5-1
size: NA
J: TRBJ2-2
D: NA

CDR3: CASTPNRDSYSNQPQHF
DNA: TGTGCCAGTACCCCTAACCGGGACAGTTATAGCAATCAGCCCCAGCATTTT
V: TRBV19
size: NA
J: TRBJ1-5
D: TRBD1

CDR3: CASTRGRMLSYEQYF
DNA: TGTGCCAGCACCCGGGGAAGGATGTTGTCCTACGAGCAGTACTTC
V: TRBV2
size: NA
J: TRBJ2-7
D: NA

CDR3: CASKNRDGNTEAFF
DNA: TGTGCCAGCAAGAACAGGGACGGGAACACTGAAGCTTTCTTT
V: TRBV19
size: NA
J: TRBJ1-1
D: NA

CDR3: CASSEGIGEPDTQYF
DNA: TGTGCCAGCAGTGAAGGTATCGGGGAACCAGATACGCAGTATTTT
V: TRBV2
size: NA
J: TRBJ2-3
D: NA

CDR3: CASSDRDTDYGYTF
DNA: TGTGCCAGCAGCGACCGGGACACGGACTATGGCTACACCTTC
V: TRBV28
size: NA
J: TRBJ1-2
D: NA

CDR3: CAITGRGRSMKNIQYF
DNA: TGTGCCATCACCGGCAGGGGGCGATCGATGAAAAACATTCAGTACTTC
V: TRBV10-3
size: NA
J: TRBJ2-4
D: TRBD1

CDR3: CASSGLAGTRSQGEQYF
DNA: TGTGCCAGCAGCGGACTAGCGGGGACCCGATCCCAGGGGGAGCAGTACTTC
V: TRBV5-6
size: NA
J: TRBJ2-7
D: TRBD2

CDR3: CASSDRGADYGYTF
DNA: TGTGCCAGTAGTGACAGGGGCGCCGACTATGGCTACACCTTC
V: TRBV19
size: NA
J: TRBJ1-2
D: TRBD1

CDR3: CATLPDRGQETQYF
DNA: TGTGCCACCCTCCCGGACAGGGGGCAAGAGACCCAGTACTTC
V: TRBV2
size: NA
J: TRBJ2-5
D: TRBD1

CDR3: CASSAGTDYEQYF
DNA: TGTGCCAGCTCAGCCGGGACAGACTACGAGCAGTACTTC
V: TRBV18
size: NA
J: TRBJ2-7
D: TRBD1

CDR3: CSVEDHIRGGGPEAFF
DNA: TGCAGCGTTGAAGATCATATTCGCGGGGGGGGCCCTGAAGCTTTCTTT
V: TRBV29-1
size: once
J: TRBJ1-1
D: NA

CDR3: CATTGVGSSYNEQFF
DNA: TGTGCCACCACCGGTGTGGGGAGCTCCTACAATGAGCAGTTCTTC
V: TRBV28
size: NA
J: TRBJ2-1
D: NA

CDR3: CASSAGRGDEKLFF
DNA: TGTGCCAGCAGCGCGGGGAGGGGGGATGAAAAACTGTTTTTT
V: TRBV28
size: NA
J: TRBJ1-4
D: NA

CDR3: CASSAGTGGFRVLVDEQYF
DNA: TGTGCCAGCAGTGCCGGGACAGGGGGCTTCAGGGTTCTAGTGGACGAGCAGTACTTC
V: TRBV2
size: NA
J: TRBJ2-7
D: TRBD1

CDR3: CASGGTGGLVSEKLFF
DNA: TGCGCCAGCGGGGGGACAGGGGGCCTGGTTAGTGAAAAACTGTTTTTT
V: TRBV5-1
size: NA
J: TRBJ1-4
D: TRBD1

CDR3: CASSRDTYGYTF
DNA: TGTGCCAGCAGCAGAGACACCTATGGCTACACCTTC
V: TRBV5-6
size: NA
J: TRBJ1-2
D: NA

CDR3: CASSLRDRYTEAFF
DNA: TGTGCCAGCAGCTTACGCGACAGGTACACTGAAGCTTTCTTT
V: TRBV7-8
size: NA
J: TRBJ1-1
D: NA

CDR3: CASSGNSGGPPYEQYF
DNA: TGTGCCAGCAGCGGGAATAGCGGGGGGCCCCCCTACGAGCAGTACTTC
V: TRBV7-2
size: NA
J: TRBJ2-7
D: TRBD2

CDR3: CASSEGRDNEQFF
DNA: TGTGCCAGCAGTGAAGGGAGAGACAATGAGCAGTTCTTC
V: TRBV6-1
size: NA
J: TRBJ2-1
D: NA

CDR3: CASRKTGDNSPLHF
DNA: TGTGCCAGCAGAAAGACAGGCGATAATTCACCCCTCCACTTT
V: TRBV27
size: NA
J: TRBJ1-6
D: NA

CDR3: CASSLSGATGEQFF
DNA: TGTGCCAGCAGTTTAAGCGGGGCCACGGGTGAGCAGTTCTTC
V: TRBV27
size: NA
J: TRBJ2-1
D: TRBD2

CDR3: CASSEDRVFSPLHF
DNA: TGCGCCAGCAGCGAAGACAGGGTGTTCTCACCCCTCCACTTT
V: TRBV5-1
size: NA
J: TRBJ1-6
D: TRBD1

CDR3: CASSSVETGGHEQYF
DNA: TGTGCCAGCAGTTCCGTAGAAACAGGGGGCCACGAGCAGTACTTC
V: TRBV28
size: NA
J: TRBJ2-7
D: TRBD1

CDR3: CASSVTSGGSLTDTQYF
DNA: TGTGCCAGCAGCGTGACTAGCGGGGGGTCCTTAACAGATACGCAGTATTTT
V: TRBV9
size: NA
J: TRBJ2-3
D: TRBD2

CDR3: CASSPSGSGGGYTF
DNA: TGTGCCAGCTCACCGTCGGGGTCGGGAGGTGGCTACACCTTC
V: TRBV18
size: NA
J: TRBJ1-2
D: NA

CDR3: CASSEYRQDNYGYTF
DNA: TGTGCCAGCAGCGAATACCGACAGGATAACTATGGCTACACCTTC
V: TRBV6-1
size: NA
J: TRBJ1-2
D: NA

CDR3: CASSHPDRQNTEAFF
DNA: TGCGCCAGCAGCCATCCCGATAGACAGAACACTGAAGCTTTCTTT
V: TRBV4-1
size: NA
J: TRBJ1-1
D: NA